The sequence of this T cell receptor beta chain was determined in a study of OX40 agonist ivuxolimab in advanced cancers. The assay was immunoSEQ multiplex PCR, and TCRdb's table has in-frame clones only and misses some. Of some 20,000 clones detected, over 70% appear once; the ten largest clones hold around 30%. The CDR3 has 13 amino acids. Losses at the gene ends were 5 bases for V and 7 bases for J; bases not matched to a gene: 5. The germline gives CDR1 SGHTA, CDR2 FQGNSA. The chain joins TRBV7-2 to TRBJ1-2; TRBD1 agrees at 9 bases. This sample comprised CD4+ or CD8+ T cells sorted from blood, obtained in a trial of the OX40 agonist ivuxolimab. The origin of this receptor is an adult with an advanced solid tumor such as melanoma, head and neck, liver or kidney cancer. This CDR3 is CASSTGGYGGYTF. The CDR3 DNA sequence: TGTGCCAGCAGCACAGGGGGCTACGGTGGCTACACCTTC.